This TCR beta chain was sequenced during a study of cytomegalovirus exposure and HLA in healthy donors. The CDR3 covers 14 residues. V lost 6 bases, J lost 6 bases, and 10 bases stayed unmatched. The germline CDR1 and CDR2 sequences are SEHNR and FQNEAQ (reference sequence). Study-level findings and limits: HLA alleles were associated with around 17,000 TCR beta sequences in a later analysis at 0.05 false discovery rate. Most TCRs appeared rarely, but some public TCRs recurred in many donors. Reportedly, diagnosis of cytomegalovirus status by the classifier showed high specificity and sensitivity. Immune exposure was documented only through CMV serostatus.

The PCR employed 60 Vbeta primers together with 13 Jbeta primers. The data were produced by immunoSEQ multiplex PCR, yet TCRdb's version contains in-frame clones alone and is incomplete. The listing records about 210,000 clones. Remarks on this clone: Its antigen is currently unknown.

The chain joins TRBV7-9 to TRBJ2-7; the match to TRBD1 covers 8 bases. Sequencing was done on a sample of PBMCs. This clonotype originated in a woman in her twenties or thirties in good health and CMV-seropositive. The CDR3 loop is CASRDRQGPTEQYF. CDR3 DNA: TGTGCCAGCAGAGATAGACAGGGGCCCACCGAGCAGTACTTC. Complete variable domain (other parts from reference TRBV7-9 and TRBJ2-7): DTGVSQNPRHKITKRGQNVTFRCDPISEHNRLYWYRQTLGQGPEFLTYFQNEAQLEKSRLLSDRFSAERPKGSFSTLEIQRTEQGDSAMYLCASRDRQGPTEQYFGPGTRLTVT.